These 5 T cell receptor beta chains were all obtained from the same sample, sequenced in a study of blood T cell repertoires in COVID-19. Only in-frame clones appear in the TCRdb table, and some are missing; sequencing was by immunoSEQ multiplex PCR. The data hold approximately 110,000 clones, with 70% to 90% observed a single time. The sample was peripheral blood. These receptors were collected from a man aged 35-49 years with acute or convalescent COVID-19.

V gene TRBV4-3 combines with J gene TRBJ1-2; D may be TRBD1 (5 bases). The germline CDR1 and CDR2 sequences are LGHNA and YSLEER. The CDR3 loop spans 14 amino acids. Between the trimmed V and J ends, which lost 0 bases and 7 bases, there was a span of 12 bases. CDR3 region: CASSQEGGGVGYTF. In nucleotides, the CDR3 is TGCGCCAGCAGCCAAGAGGGGGGAGGGGTTGGCTACACCTTC.

V gene TRBV11-1 combines with J gene TRBJ2-3, with 8 bases lining up with TRBD2. Germline CDR1 reads SGHAT; CDR2 reads FQDESV (reference sequence). The V and J ends lost 0 bases and 6 bases, in that order; junction bases with no gene match: 11. This CDR3 is built from 17 residues. The CDR3 coding sequence is TGTGCCAGCAGCTTAGCCTTCACGGGGGGGCCTGGGGATACGCAGTATTTT. Translated, it gives CASSLAFTGGPGDTQYF.

The chain is built from TRBV5-1 and TRBJ1-3; TRBD1 is a possible D gene (5 bases). Germline CDR1 and CDR2: SGHRS and YFSETQ. V lost 4 bases to trimming and J lost 4 bases, with 12 bases between them. The CDR3 is 14 amino acids. CDR3 nucleotide sequence: TGCGCCAGCAGCCCGTCGCAGGGCGGAAACACCATATATTTT. It specifies CASSPSQGGNTIYF.

The rearrangement links TRBV4-3 to TRBJ1-1; no firm D call. From germline, CDR1 is LGHNA and CDR2 YSLEER. Trimming cost V 8 bases and J 1 base, with 8 bases left between them. The CDR3 is 12 amino acids. The CDR3 region is CASGLGNTEAFF. The DNA for the CDR3 is TGCGCCAGCGGACTGGGGAACACTGAAGCTTTCTTT.

This chain uses TRBV6-6 with TRBJ1-1; no clear D. The CDR3 runs to 14 residues. The germline CDR1 and CDR2 sequences are MNHNY and SVGAGI (reference sequence). Trimming cost V 10 bases and J 0 bases, with 15 bases left between them. This CDR3 is CATLPQVMNTEAFF. The CDR3 DNA is TGTGCCACTTTACCGCAGGTCATGAACACTGAAGCTTTCTTT.